The source of this T cell receptor (beta chain) is a study of CD8 T cells in ankylosing spondylitis. Germline lookup yields CDR1 SGDLS and CDR2 YYNGEE. V lost 4 bases, J lost 2 bases, and 6 bases stayed unmatched. CDR3 length: 16 residues. This clonotype was picked up many times. The target antigen is unknown. Study-level results: Researchers reportedly found disease-linked clones significantly enriched in matched ankylosing spondylitis synovial fluid. In reactive arthritis synovial fluid and blood, some motif variants had been reported before.

TCRdb called the 5' RACE reads again in MiXCR, with one record for every CDR3 protein. The table lists about 39,000 distinct CDR3 sequences, over 2.5% of them singletons. The clonotype was recovered from a male donor with ankylosing spondylitis or in good health (not recorded which). This chain uses TRBV9 with TRBJ1-1, with 12 bases matching TRBD1. The material sequenced was blood, either unsorted or a sorted T cell fraction (not recorded which). The CDR3 nucleotides are TGTGCCAGCAGCCCCAGGGGACAGGGGGCTAACACTGAAGCTTTCTTT. Protein product: CASSPRGQGANTEAFF.